The 9 T cell receptor beta chains in this list originate from one sample, sequenced in a study of T cell responses to AZD1222 COVID-19 vaccine (dated by TCRdb to about 2021). The sample's time point, from its label and the paper: baseline before first vaccination. The protocol used for the library was the immunoSEQ multiplex PCR assay. TCRdb took this table from immuneACCESS and kept in-frame rearrangements with V and J called. Such tables lack part of the clones; where checked against another copy, unresolved V genes explain under half of the gap, and the rest is unexplained. In this sample the table shows approximately 140,000 clones, 70% to 90% of which occur a single time. In total, the top ten clones hold more than 5.5% of the sample. The source was peripheral blood, collected on day 0 of AZD1222 vaccination. The receptors originated from an adult in good health.

This clone was counted a few times. This CDR3 is also generated by other DNA sequences in the sample. The rearrangement uses TRBV5-4 and TRBJ2-7; 12 bases agree with TRBD2. The CDR3 is 15 amino acids. CDR1 is SGHNT, CDR2 YYREEE, per germline (reference sequence). V was clipped by 0 bases and J by 4 bases; unmatched bases: 2. The CDR3, as DNA: TGTGCCAGCAGCTTGGGGACTAGCGGGATATACGAGCAGTACTTC. It yields the protein CASSLGTSGIYEQYF.

The rearrangement uses TRBV14 and TRBJ2-5, with D unclear. The germline CDR1 and CDR2 sequences are SGHDN and FVKESK. V lost 1 base and J 5 bases, leaving 8 bases between the germline ends. The CDR3 sequence is 13 residues long. CDR3 DNA sequence: TGTGCCAGCAGCCAAGGCCCGGTGGAGACCCAGTACTTC. The encoded protein is CASSQGPVETQYF.

The chain has TRBV7-9 and TRBJ1-2, with 10 positions matching TRBD1. From germline, CDR1 is SEHNR and CDR2 FQNEAQ (reference sequence). This CDR3 is built from 15 residues. The V segment lost 5 bases and the J segment 4 bases; nucleotides outside the gene matches: 7. This chain's CDR3 is CASSLPGQGIYGYTF. The CDR3 DNA sequence: TGTGCCAGCAGCCTACCGGGACAGGGGATCTATGGCTACACCTTC.

V and J are TRBV27 and TRBJ1-2; 8 bases map to TRBD1. The V gene's germline CDR1 is MNHEY and CDR2 SMNVEV (reference sequence). There are 15 residues in the CDR3. Trimming cost V 5 bases and J 6 bases; bases outside gene matches: 11. CDR3 amino acids: CASSPQGQVSHGYTF. The CDR3 nucleotides read TGTGCCAGCAGTCCCCAGGGACAGGTATCCCATGGCTACACCTTC.

V is TRBV27 and J is TRBJ2-5; D may be TRBD2 (6 bases). CDR3 size: 16 residues. Trimming removed 5 bases at V and 5 bases at J, with 21 bases between. Germline CDR1 is MNHEY and CDR2 is SMNVEV (reference sequence). DNA for the CDR3: TGTGCCAGCAGTATTCGTCTGACTAGTTCAGGGGAGACCCAGTACTTC. Protein sequence: CASSIRLTSSGETQYF.

V is TRBV7-9 and J is TRBJ1-5; D is undetermined. CDR3 length: 16 residues. Deletions cut 5 bases from V and 6 bases from J, with 20 bases between. Germline-derived CDR1 and CDR2 are SEHNR and FQNEAQ (reference sequence). CDR3 DNA: TGTGCCAGCAGCCACGGGGATGGGGTTCGGGGTCAGCCCCAGCATTTT. It specifies CASSHGDGVRGQPQHF.

This rearrangement joins TRBV7-9 to TRBJ1-2; TRBD1 matches at 8 bases. The CDR3 consists of 15 residues. Germline V gene data show CDR1 as SEHNR and CDR2 as FQNEAQ (reference sequence). V shed 5 bases and J 3 bases; nucleotides not matched to a gene: 8. The CDR3 bases are TGTGCCAGCAGCCCCGGACAGGGATTTCACTATGGCTACACCTTC. Its protein is CASSPGQGFHYGYTF. The entire variable domain, with the rest obtained from reference TRBV7-9 and TRBJ1-2, is as follows: DTGVSQNPRHKITKRGQNVTFRCDPISEHNRLYWYRQTLGQGPEFLTYFQNEAQLEKSRLLSDRFSAERPKGSFSTLEIQRTEQGDSAMYLCASSPGQGFHYGYTFGSGTRLTVV.

The chain carries TRBV21-1 and TRBJ1-1. TRBV21-1 is assigned pseudogene status. The CDR3 is 17 amino acids. CDR3: CASSPGDMESKSTEAFF. CDR3 bases: TGTGCCAGCAGCCCAGGAGACATGGAAAGTAAGAGCACTGAAGCTTTCTTT.

The rearrangement uses TRBV7-9 and TRBJ1-5; D gene unclear. Germline CDR1 SEHNR, CDR2 FQNEAQ (reference sequence). This CDR3 region has 14 residues. Trimming removed 2 bases at V and 3 bases at J, with 8 bases between. CDR3 sequence: CASSLSEDNQPQHF. The CDR3 DNA reads TGTGCCAGCAGCTTATCCGAGGACAATCAGCCCCAGCATTTT.